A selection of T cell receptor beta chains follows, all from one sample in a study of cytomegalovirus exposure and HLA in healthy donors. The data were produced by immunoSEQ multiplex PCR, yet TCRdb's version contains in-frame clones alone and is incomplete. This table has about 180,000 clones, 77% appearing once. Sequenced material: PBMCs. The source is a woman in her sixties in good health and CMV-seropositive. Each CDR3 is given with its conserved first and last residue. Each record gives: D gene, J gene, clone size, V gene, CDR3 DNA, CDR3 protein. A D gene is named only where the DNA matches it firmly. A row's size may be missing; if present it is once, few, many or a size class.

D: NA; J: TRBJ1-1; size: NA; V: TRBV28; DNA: TGTGCCAGCAGTCCAGATAGGGGCGCTTTCTTT; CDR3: CASSPDRGAFF
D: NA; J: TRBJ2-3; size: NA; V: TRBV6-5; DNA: TGTGCCAGCACGCAGCGGCCGACCGATACGCAGTATTTT; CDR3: CASTQRPTDTQYF
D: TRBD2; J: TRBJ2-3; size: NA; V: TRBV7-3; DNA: TGTGCCAGCAGCGATGGACTAGCGGGCACAGATACGCAGTATTTT; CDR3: CASSDGLAGTDTQYF
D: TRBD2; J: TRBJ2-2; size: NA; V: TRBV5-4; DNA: TGTGCCAGCAGCTTTGAAGCTAGCGGGGGGACAGGGGAGCTGTTTTTT; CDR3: CASSFEASGGTGELFF
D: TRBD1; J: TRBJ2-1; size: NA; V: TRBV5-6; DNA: TGTGCTAGCAGCTTGGGGGGACAGGGTCTTAATACCCTTAATGAGCAGTTCTTC; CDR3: CASSLGGQGLNTLNEQFF
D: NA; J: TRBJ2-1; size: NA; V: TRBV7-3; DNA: TGTGCCAGCAGCCACCTTGGCGGAGGGCGGGGAACGAGCTCCTACAATGAGCAGTTCTTC; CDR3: CASSHLGGGRGTSSYNEQFF
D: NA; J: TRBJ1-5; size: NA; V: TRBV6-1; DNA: TGTGCCAGCAGTGTGAACAGGGACCAGCCCCAGCATTTT; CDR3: CASSVNRDQPQHF
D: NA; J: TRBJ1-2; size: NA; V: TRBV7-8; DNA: TGTGCCAGCAGCTTAGATCAGAGGAGGGGAGGAGGCTACACCTTC; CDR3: CASSLDQRRGGGYTF
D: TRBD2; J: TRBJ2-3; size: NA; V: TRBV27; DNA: TGTGCCAGCAGTCCCGGCCGGCGGGGGGGAACAGATACGCAGTATTTT; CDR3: CASSPGRRGGTDTQYF
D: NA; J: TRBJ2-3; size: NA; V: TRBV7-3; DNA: TGTGCCAGCAGCTTAAGGGAGAAGACAGATACGCAGTATTTT; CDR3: CASSLREKTDTQYF
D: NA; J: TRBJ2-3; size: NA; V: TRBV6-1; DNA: TGTGCCAGCAGTGTGACAGGCCGGGATACGCAGTATTTT; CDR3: CASSVTGRDTQYF
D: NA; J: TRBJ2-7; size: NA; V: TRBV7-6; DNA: TGTGCCAGCAGCCGCTACGGGATAGGATCCTACGAGCAGTACTTC; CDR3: CASSRYGIGSYEQYF
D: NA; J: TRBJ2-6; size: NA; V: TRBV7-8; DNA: TGTGCCAGCAGCTTAGGAGTTTCGAGCTCTGGGGCCAACGGCCTGACTTTC; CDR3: CASSLGVSSSGANGLTF
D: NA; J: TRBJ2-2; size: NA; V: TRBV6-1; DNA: TGTGCCAGCAGTGAATTATTGGCGGCCGGGGAGCTGTTTTTT; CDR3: CASSELLAAGELFF
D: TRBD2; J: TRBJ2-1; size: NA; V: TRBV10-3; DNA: TGTGCCACCGGACTAGCGGAATACAATGAGCAGTTCTTC; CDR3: CATGLAEYNEQFF
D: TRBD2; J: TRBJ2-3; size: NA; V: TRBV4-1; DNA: TGCGCCAGCAGCCAAGATCTAGCGGGGGGCGGGGATACGCAGTATTTT; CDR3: CASSQDLAGGGDTQYF
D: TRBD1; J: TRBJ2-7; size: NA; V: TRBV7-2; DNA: TGTGCCAGCAGCCTGGACAGGGGGCTCTACGAGCAGTACTTC; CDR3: CASSLDRGLYEQYF
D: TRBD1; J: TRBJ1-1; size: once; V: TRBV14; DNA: TGTGCCAGCAGCACCCGGACAGGGCGGGACACTGAAGCTTTCTTT; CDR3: CASSTRTGRDTEAFF
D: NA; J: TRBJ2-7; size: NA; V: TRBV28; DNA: TGTGCCAGCAGGGAAATTGGGGGGACCCCTTACGAGCAGTACTTC; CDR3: CASREIGGTPYEQYF
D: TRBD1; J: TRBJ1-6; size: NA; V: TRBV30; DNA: TGTGCCTGGGGACAGGGGGATAATTCACCCCTCCACTTT; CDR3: CAWGQGDNSPLHF